This T cell receptor (beta chain) was documented in a study of identical twins. General study results and limits: Beta out-of-frame sequences showed weaker excess sharing between twins. Models came in too low on out-of-frame TCR alpha sharing in monozygotic twins. Invariant MAIT and iNKT cells could partly confound zero-insertion analyses. For cord blood, abundant beta clonotypes had fewer insertions, unlike memory repertoires, which showed none.

Comment on this clonotype: Its target is not known.

This CDR3 contains 17 residues. CDR1 MDHEN and CDR2 SYDVKM come from the germline V gene. The V end lost 7 bases, the J end lost 4 bases, and 23 bases lay between the germline ends. Each CDR3 protein is one row after TCRdb ran MiXCR on the 5' RACE reads. The sample has 450,000 to 650,000 distinct CDR3 sequences, roughly 15% seen once. The same specimen was also included in a second study, on yellow fever vaccine responses in identical twins.

The clonotype originates from a woman under 30 in good health. Sequencing was performed on CD4+ T cells sorted from blood. The genes are TRBV28 and TRBJ2-1; D is ambiguous. The CDR3 bases are TGTGCCAGCATCGAGGTTAATAGGATAGGAATTTACAATGAGCAGTTCTTC. Translating it yields CASIEVNRIGIYNEQFF.